One sample yielded the 23 T cell receptor beta chains listed below, sequenced in a study of T cell responses to AZD1222 COVID-19 vaccine. The method was immunoSEQ multiplex PCR; TCRdb's version includes in-frame clones alone and lacks a portion of them. The top ten clones hold 3.5% of a sample with around 120,000 clones, approximately 90% of them seen once. Here the sequenced sample was peripheral blood, taken 28 days after the second AZD1222 dose. The receptors come from an adult who received the AZD1222 COVID-19 vaccine.

This chain uses TRBV27 with TRBJ1-2; D unclear. CDR1 and CDR2 from the germline V gene are MNHEY and SMNVEV (reference sequence). CDR3 size: 14 residues. The germline V and J ends were trimmed by 3 bases and 1 base, with 9 bases remaining between them. In DNA form, the CDR3 reads TGTGCCAGCAGTTTGAGTAGAGATAACTATGGCTACACCTTC. As protein: CASSLSRDNYGYTF.

This chain joins TRBV18 and TRBJ1-2; no firm D call. Looked up from germline, CDR1 is KGHSH and CDR2 is LQKENI. CDR3 length: 16 residues. The V end lost 6 bases, the J end lost 5 bases, and 22 bases lay between the germline ends. The CDR3 region has the DNA TGTGCCAGCTCCCCAGACTTGGGAAGGAAGTTTTATGGCTACACCTTC. Translating it yields CASSPDLGRKFYGYTF.

The chain has TRBV5-1 and TRBJ2-7, with 8 bases matching TRBD1. This CDR3 spans 14 amino acids. Germline CDR1 SGHRS, CDR2 YFSETQ. V shed 4 bases and J 2 bases; nucleotides not matched to a gene: 5. This CDR3 reads CASSTGQGPYEQYF. The DNA of the CDR3 is TGCGCCAGCAGCACCGGACAGGGCCCCTACGAGCAGTACTTC.

This chain links TRBV30 with TRBJ2-6, with D perhaps matching TRBD2 (6 bases). Per germline, CDR1 GTSNPN and CDR2 SVGIG (reference sequence). V shed 0 bases and J shed 0 bases, with 9 bases lying between them. This CDR3 is built from 16 residues. CDR3 in amino acids: CAWSVWGVSGANVLTF. For the CDR3, the DNA is TGTGCCTGGAGTGTTTGGGGGGTCTCTGGGGCCAACGTCCTGACTTTC.

The J gene is TRBJ1-2, the V gene TRBV2; D remains unclear. Germline CDR1 reads SNHLY; CDR2 reads FYNNEI. The CDR3 spans 10 residues. With 11 bases removed from V and 0 bases from J, the gap between germline ends came to 4 bases. This chain's CDR3 is CAGTNYGYTF. The CDR3 coding sequence is TGTGCCGGAACTAACTATGGCTACACCTTC.

The chain is built from TRBV27 and TRBJ2-7; a possible D gene is TRBD2 (7 bases). The V and J ends lost 3 bases and 7 bases respectively, with 22 bases between them. The CDR3 runs to 16 residues. Germline V gene data show CDR1 as MNHEY and CDR2 as SMNVEV (reference sequence). The CDR3 DNA is TGTGCCAGCAGTTTGTCTACCTCGGGGGGCGCGGGGGAGCAGTACTTC. This encodes CASSLSTSGGAGEQYF.

The chain has TRBV28 and TRBJ2-1; the match to TRBD1 covers 10 bases. The CDR3 is 15 amino acids. Germline V gene data show CDR1 as MDHEN and CDR2 as SYDVKM. The V segment lost 8 bases and the J segment 4 bases; nucleotides outside the gene matches: 8. The CDR3 here is CASGPTGGFYNEQFF. In DNA form, the CDR3 reads TGTGCCAGCGGACCGACAGGGGGCTTTTACAATGAGCAGTTCTTC.

The CDR3: CASSEEINPGIYGYTF. The CDR3 DNA is TGTGCCAGCAGTGAAGAGATTAATCCAGGGATCTATGGCTACACCTTC. V gene TRBV6-4 combines with J gene TRBJ1-2; D might be TRBD1 (5 bases). The germline V and J ends were trimmed by 3 bases and 4 bases, with 18 bases remaining between them. CDR3 length: 16 amino acids. Germline lookup yields CDR1 MRHNA and CDR2 SNTAGT.

The chain is built from TRBV5-1 and TRBJ2-1; TRBD2 matches at 10 bases. Germline values: CDR1 SGHRS, CDR2 YFSETQ. J was trimmed by 0 bases and V by 4 bases; bases with no gene match: 1. This CDR3 contains 15 residues. In DNA, the CDR3 is TGCGCCAGCAGCCCTAGCGGGGGCTCCTACAATGAGCAGTTCTTC. Translation: CASSPSGGSYNEQFF.

The rearrangement uses TRBV24-1 and TRBJ1-1, with D possibly TRBD1 on 6 matching bases. The CDR3 has 13 residues. Germline loops: CDR1 KGHDR, CDR2 SFDVKD. V lost 4 bases and J lost 9, with 14 bases in between. The CDR3 DNA is TGTGCCACCAGTGACCTGGGACACAGCAAAGCTTTCTTT. It yields the protein CATSDLGHSKAFF.

This clone was found a few times. This rearrangement joins TRBV19 to TRBJ2-7; no definite D call. V lost 9 bases, J lost 2 bases, and 11 bases lay in between. The length of the CDR3 is 12 residues. The germline V gene has CDR1 LNHDA and CDR2 SQIVND (reference sequence). This CDR3 is CASSTSAYEQYF. CDR3 nucleotides: TGTGCCAGCTCCACCTCCGCCTACGAGCAGTACTTC.

In this sample, this clone turned up once. V is TRBV4-1 and J is TRBJ1-2; D remains unclear. Trimming removed 0 bases at V and 3 bases at J, with 8 bases between. Looked up from germline, CDR1 is MGHRA and CDR2 is YSYEKL. This CDR3 has 14 residues. In nucleotides, the CDR3 is TGCGCCAGCAGCCAAGAAGACGGATACTATGGCTACACCTTC. Translation gives CASSQEDGYYGYTF.

This chain links TRBV4-3 with TRBJ1-1; D possibly corresponds to TRBD1 (6 bases). CDR1 is LGHNA, CDR2 YSLEER, per germline. The CDR3 is 14 residues long. V shed 2 bases and J shed 5 bases, with 12 bases lying between them. The CDR3 loop is CASSQPGQFTEAFF. CDR3 bases: TGCGCCAGCAGCCAACCAGGACAGTTTACTGAAGCTTTCTTT.

This chain's CDR3 is CASSGPDHGYEQYF. In nucleotides, the CDR3 is TGTGCCAGTAGTGGGCCGGACCATGGCTACGAGCAGTACTTC. The chain combines TRBV19 with TRBJ2-7; D is unresolved. The germline gives CDR1 LNHDA, CDR2 SQIVND (reference sequence). Trimming left V 5 bases short and J 3 bases short, with 14 bases between. CDR3 size: 14 residues.

Note on this clone: Other DNA sequences in the sample encode the same CDR3. The chain uses TRBV28 and TRBJ1-4; weak D call: TRBD1 (6 bases). This CDR3 is 13 amino acids long. Deletions cut 5 bases from V and 5 bases from J, with 9 bases between. Germline CDR1 and CDR2: MDHEN and SYDVKM. The CDR3 DNA reads TGTGCCAGCAGTAGGACAGACAATGAAAAACTGTTTTTT. It translates to CASSRTDNEKLFF. Full variable domain (missing parts from reference TRBV28 and TRBJ1-4): DVKVTQSSRYLVKRTGEKVFLECVQDMDHENMFWYRQDPGLGLRLIYFSYDVKMKEKGDIPEGYSVSREKKERFSLILESASTNQTSMYLCASSRTDNEKLFFGSGTQLSVL.

This sequence joins TRBV10-2 and TRBJ2-5, with 12 nucleotides matching TRBD2. V lost 4 bases, J lost 4 bases, and 1 base stayed unmatched. The V gene's germline CDR1 is WSHSY and CDR2 SAAADI. The CDR3 contains 14 residues. The CDR3 sequence: CASSGLAGVETQYF. The CDR3 DNA reads as TGCGCCAGCAGTGGACTAGCGGGAGTAGAGACCCAGTACTTC.

The chain uses TRBV24-1 and TRBJ2-2, with D unclear. There are 13 residues in the CDR3. Trimming removed 3 bases from V and 6 bases from J, with 7 bases in between. The germline V gene has CDR1 KGHDR and CDR2 SFDVKD. This chain's CDR3 is CATSDDVAGELFF. DNA for the CDR3: TGTGCCACCAGTGATGACGTGGCCGGGGAGCTGTTTTTT.

The chain uses TRBV11-2 and TRBJ2-3; D is uncertain. CDR3 length: 12 residues. Trimming took off 0 bases at V and 3 bases at J, with 1 base between the two ends. Germline V CDR1 and CDR2: SGHAT, FQNNGV. CDR3 sequence (DNA): TGTGCCAGCAGCTTAGAGACAGATACGCAGTATTTT. It specifies CASSLETDTQYF.

V is TRBV12-3 or TRBV12-4 and J is TRBJ1-1; D is uncertain. The CDR3 length is 11 residues. The ends were cut back, 2 bases at V and 8 bases at J, with 6 bases in the middle. CDR3 sequence: CASSLSREAFF. The CDR3 DNA sequence: TGTGCCAGCAGTTTAAGTAGGGAAGCTTTCTTT.

The V gene is TRBV7-9, the J gene TRBJ2-7; TRBD1 matches at 10 bases. This CDR3 contains 15 residues. V lost 5 bases to trimming and J lost 3 bases; unmatched junction nucleotides: 7. Germline CDR1 SEHNR, CDR2 FQNEAQ (reference sequence). The CDR3 bases are TGTGCCAGCAGCGAAGGGGGACAGGGGTTCTACGAGCAGTACTTC. This gives the protein CASSEGGQGFYEQYF.

This chain connects TRBV3-1 (or the pseudogene TRBV3-2) to TRBJ1-4; D perhaps matches TRBD1 (5 bases). This CDR3 is 15 amino acids long. In germline, CDR1 is LGHDT, CDR2 YNNKEL (reference sequence). V lost 3 bases to trimming and J lost 7 bases, with 15 bases between them. In DNA form, the CDR3 reads TGTGCCAGCAGCCACTGGACAACAAGGGGTGAAAAACTGTTTTTT. It encodes CASSHWTTRGEKLFF.

The chain is built from TRBV7-8 and TRBJ2-2; D is ambiguous. Germline lookup yields CDR1 SGHVS and CDR2 FQNEAQ. V gave up 3 bases and J gave up 5 bases, with 13 bases separating them. This CDR3 spans 15 amino acids. The CDR3 DNA reads as TGTGCCAGCAGCTTGGGCATTGGTATAACCGGGGAGCTGTTTTTT. Translation: CASSLGIGITGELFF.

The chain has TRBV24-1 and TRBJ2-5; no firm D call. This CDR3 has 14 residues. Germline V gives CDR1 KGHDR, CDR2 SFDVKD. Trimming shortened V by 4 bases and J by 0 bases, and 8 bases separated the two germline ends. CDR3 sequence: CATSDVGNQETQYF. The CDR3 nucleotides are TGTGCCACCAGTGACGTGGGGAACCAAGAGACCCAGTACTTC.